The source of this T cell receptor (beta chain) is a study of Graves' ophthalmopathy and Graves' hyperthyroidism. CDR1 is SGHTA, CDR2 FQGNSA, per germline. V was clipped by 8 bases and J by 0 bases, with 20 bases between them. The CDR3 runs to 16 residues. Thyroid ultrasound, orbital computed tomography, TRAb, serum thyroxine and clinical symptoms formed the basis of diagnosis. Using RNA transcripts, the TCR beta CDR3 regions were amplified. First-round RT-PCR with HTBI primers preceded a second-round multiplex PCR. TCRdb re-called the multiplex PCR reads with MiXCR, one entry per CDR3 protein. This table holds over a million distinct CDR3 sequences, less than 45% found once.

This clonotype originated in an adult man with Graves' hyperthyroidism. This rearrangement joins TRBV7-2 to TRBJ2-7, with a weak D call TRBD2 (5 bases). The specimen was peripheral blood or thyroid tissue (not recorded which). As DNA, the CDR3 is TGTGCCAGCCCAACTCGGGGTGGCTTAAGCTCCTACGAGCAGTACTTC. It translates to CASPTRGGLSSYEQYF.